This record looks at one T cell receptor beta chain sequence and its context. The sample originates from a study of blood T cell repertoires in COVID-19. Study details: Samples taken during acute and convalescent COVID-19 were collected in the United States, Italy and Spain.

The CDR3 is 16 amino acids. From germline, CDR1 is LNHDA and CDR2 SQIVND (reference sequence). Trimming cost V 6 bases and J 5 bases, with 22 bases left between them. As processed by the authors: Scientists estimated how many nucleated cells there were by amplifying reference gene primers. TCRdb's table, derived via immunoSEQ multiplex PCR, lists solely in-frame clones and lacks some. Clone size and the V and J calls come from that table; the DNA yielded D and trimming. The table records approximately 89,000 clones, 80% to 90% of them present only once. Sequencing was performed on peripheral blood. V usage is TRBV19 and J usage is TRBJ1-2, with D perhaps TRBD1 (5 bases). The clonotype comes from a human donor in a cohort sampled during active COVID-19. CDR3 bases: TGTGCCAGTAGCCCCGCCTCGGGCCAGGGAGGATATGGCTACACCTTC. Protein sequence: CASSPASGQGGYGYTF.